These 26 T cell receptor beta chains share one sample of origin, sequenced in a study of T cells after yellow fever vaccination. MiXCR was run by TCRdb on the 5' RACE reads, yielding one entry per CDR3 protein. The sample has about 310,000 distinct CDR3 sequences, around 3.6% seen once. The material was PBMCs, obtained on the day of the yellow fever booster vaccination. The receptors were sampled from a man aged 18 to 35 who received the YFV17D yellow fever vaccine.

V and J are TRBV29-1 and TRBJ1-1; D gene unclear. Germline loops: CDR1 SQVTM, CDR2 ANQGSEA. CDR3 size: 14 residues. Trimming took 6 bases from V and 11 from J, leaving 25 bases between them. DNA of the CDR3: TGCAGCGTCTTTATAGTTCTTGACTGGAAGGAGGCTTTCTTT. Protein sequence: CSVFIVLDWKEAFF.

This clonotype has at least ten counts. DNA for the CDR3: TGCAGCGTTGAAGAAGGGGAGCGAGGGCTGGACGGGGAGCTGTTTTTT. Translating gives CSVEEGERGLDGELFF. This sequence joins TRBV29-1 and TRBJ2-2; either TRBD1 or TRBD2 may supply D (5 bases each). The CDR3 sequence is 16 residues long. V lost 0 bases to trimming and J lost 7 bases, with 18 bases between them. Germline V gene lookup returns CDR1 SQVTM and CDR2 ANQGSEA.

This clonotype has at least ten counts. The gene calls are TRBV7-2 and TRBJ1-2, with D unresolved. Trimming removed 5 bases at V and 4 bases at J, with 8 bases between. The CDR3 spans 12 residues. Germline CDR1 reads SGHTA; CDR2 reads FQGNSA. CDR3 nucleotide sequence: TGTGCCAGCAGCACAGAGACCTATGGCTACACCTTC. This codes for CASSTETYGYTF.

This clonotype was seen repeatedly, ten times or more. This chain joins TRBV7-9 and TRBJ2-7, with 7 positions matching TRBD1. The germline CDR1 and CDR2 sequences are SEHNR and FQNEAQ (reference sequence). This CDR3 contains 15 residues. The V and J ends lost 5 bases and 6 bases, in that order; junction bases with no gene match: 13. CDR3 bases: TGTGCCAGCAGCCTACGACAGGGAGCTTACTCCGAGCAGTACTTC. It encodes CASSLRQGAYSEQYF.

This clonotype was counted at least ten times. The chain couples TRBV5-6 to TRBJ2-3, with no clear D. Germline V gene sequence: CDR1 SGHDT, CDR2 YYEEEE. This CDR3 has 11 amino acids. Trimming stripped 0 bases from V and 7 bases from J, with 3 bases between. The chain's CDR3 is CASSLENTQYF. The CDR3 bases are TGTGCCAGCAGCTTGGAAAATACGCAGTATTTT.

This clonotype was detected ten times or more. The chain links TRBV6-5 to TRBJ1-2; perhaps TRBD1 as D (5 bases). CDR3 length: 13 amino acids. In germline, CDR1 is MNHEY, CDR2 SVGAGI. Trimming stripped 7 bases from V and 4 bases from J, with 13 bases between. Here the CDR3 reads CASNTGTAYGYTF. The CDR3 region has the DNA TGTGCCAGCAACACCGGGACGGCCTATGGCTACACCTTC.

At least ten counts were recorded for this clonotype. The V and J genes are TRBV29-1 and TRBJ1-1, with TRBD1 matching over 7 bases. V trimming: 4 bases; J trimming: 7 bases; junction bases outside the gene matches: 15. The CDR3 length is 15 residues. Per the germline V gene, CDR1 is SQVTM and CDR2 is ANQGSEA. The CDR3 loop is CSVVTLTGALGEAFF. The DNA for the CDR3 is TGCAGCGTTGTGACGCTCACAGGGGCCCTTGGTGAAGCTTTCTTT.

About this clonotype: A read error is possible here, since a much larger clone lies one base away. J is TRBJ2-1 and V is TRBV19, with TRBD2 identical over 8 bases. Germline trimming cut 5 bases from V and 3 bases from J; bases unmatched to any gene: 6. Germline CDR1 is LNHDA and CDR2 is SQIVND (reference sequence). The CDR3 has 15 residues. The CDR3: CASSGLAGYYNEQFF. The CDR3 DNA reads as TGTGCCAGTAGTGGGCTAGCGGGCTACTACAATGAGCAGTTCTTC.

This clonotype has only a few counts. The chain couples TRBV29-1 to TRBJ1-2, with 8 bases matching TRBD1. Trimming at V came to 3 bases and at J to 3 bases, leaving 3 bases not matched to a gene. The CDR3 is 13 amino acids. CDR1 SQVTM and CDR2 ANQGSEA come from the germline V gene. The CDR3 spells CSVEDRVDYGYTF. The CDR3 DNA follows: TGCAGCGTTGAGGACAGGGTTGACTATGGCTACACCTTC.

The gene calls are TRBV12-3 or TRBV12-4 and TRBJ2-1, with TRBD1 matching 9 bases. CDR3 length: 16 amino acids. V trimming: 1 base; J trimming: 7 bases; junction bases outside the gene matches: 8. The CDR3 reads CASSLDRTGATNEQFF. The CDR3 nucleotides read TGTGCCAGCAGTTTAGATCGGACAGGGGCCACGAATGAGCAGTTCTTC.

DNA of the CDR3: TGTGCCAGCAGCTTGGCTACTAGGGGGCTCACTGAAGCTTTCTTT. Translation gives CASSLATRGLTEAFF. The chain joins TRBV5-4 to TRBJ1-1; TRBD1 aligns across 7 bases. Trimming at V came to 0 bases and at J to 4 bases, leaving 6 bases not matched to a gene. The CDR3 totals 15 residues. CDR1 and CDR2 (germline): SGHNT, YYREEE (reference sequence).

In this sample, this clonotype turned up many times. This chain joins TRBV5-1 and TRBJ1-1; D ambiguous. Germline values: CDR1 SGHRS, CDR2 YFSETQ. The V end was cut by 5 bases, the J end by 7 bases, with 12 bases between. The CDR3 runs to 12 residues. The CDR3 DNA reads as TGCGCCAGCAGTTTTACAGCCGATGAAGCTTTCTTT. Translating it yields CASSFTADEAFF.

Many counts were recorded for this clonotype. The chain is built from TRBV20-1 and TRBJ2-1; 9 bases fit TRBD2. The CDR3 runs 14 residues. Germline V gene lookup returns CDR1 DFQATT and CDR2 SNEGSKA (reference sequence). Trimming took 8 bases from V and 5 from J; bases not matched to a gene: 10. Written as DNA, the CDR3 is TGCAGTCCGACCGATAGCGGGGGTGACAATGAGCAGTTCTTC. Amino acid sequence: CSPTDSGGDNEQFF.

This clonotype appeared many times. This chain uses TRBV20-1 with TRBJ2-3, with 13 bases matching TRBD2. The junction had 19 bases not matched to a gene; V was cut back by 6 bases and J by 1 base. Germline V gene data show CDR1 as DFQATT and CDR2 as SNEGSKA (reference sequence). This CDR3 spans 20 amino acids. The CDR3 nucleotides are TGCAGTGCCACCCTCAGCTACGCACTAGCGGGGGGGCCGGGCACAGATACGCAGTATTTT. This translates into CSATLSYALAGGPGTDTQYF.

In this sample, this clonotype turned up a few times. V is TRBV30 and J is TRBJ2-5; TRBD2 matches 10 bases. The V and J ends lost 0 bases and 6 bases, in that order; junction bases with no gene match: 7. The CDR3 has 15 residues. The V gene's germline CDR1 is GTSNPN and CDR2 SVGIG (reference sequence). CDR3 amino acids: CAWSVGVAGGKTQYF. CDR3 bases: TGTGCCTGGAGTGTAGGGGTAGCGGGGGGTAAGACCCAGTACTTC.

In its sample, this clonotype was seen many times. This chain connects TRBV20-1 to TRBJ2-3; possibly TRBD1 for D (5 bases). CDR1 and CDR2 (germline): DFQATT, SNEGSKA (reference sequence). V lost 6 bases to trimming and J lost 2 bases, with 15 bases between them. This CDR3 is 14 amino acids long. CDR3 sequence (DNA): TGCAGTGCCCCTAGACAGAGCTCCACAGATACGCAGTATTTT. It specifies CSAPRQSSTDTQYF.

This clonotype was seen a handful of times. The DNA for the CDR3 is TGCAGTGCTAGGGACGGAGACACTTCCTATGGCTACACCTTC. This sequence encodes CSARDGDTSYGYTF. The V call is TRBV20-1, the J call TRBJ1-2; D call uncertain. Germline loops: CDR1 DFQATT, CDR2 SNEGSKA (reference sequence). Trimming removed 3 bases at V and 4 bases at J, with 15 bases between. This CDR3 region has 14 residues.

This clonotype was picked up many times. The V gene is TRBV7-9, the J gene TRBJ2-2; perhaps TRBD2 as D (7 bases). Germline CDR1 SEHNR, CDR2 FQNEAQ (reference sequence). The CDR3 loop spans 15 amino acids. The V gene lost 5 bases and the J gene lost 7 bases, with 17 bases spanning the gap. CDR3 in DNA: TGTGCCAGCAGCCCCCTCGGGGGGCTCGTCGGGGAGCTGTTTTTT. Translation: CASSPLGGLVGELFF. Complete variable domain (other parts from reference TRBV7-9 and TRBJ2-2): DTGVSQNPRHKITKRGQNVTFRCDPISEHNRLYWYRQTLGQGPEFLTYFQNEAQLEKSRLLSDRFSAERPKGSFSTLEIQRTEQGDSAMYLCASSPLGGLVGELFFGEGSRLTVL.

In its sample, this clonotype was seen a few times. The chain is built from TRBV28 and TRBJ2-3; unclear D gene. V gave up 6 bases and J gave up 2 bases, with 9 bases separating them. The germline CDR1 and CDR2 sequences are MDHEN and SYDVKM. The CDR3 covers 13 residues. In DNA form, the CDR3 reads TGTGCCAGCAGCCGCAAAGACACAGATACGCAGTATTTT. It yields the protein CASSRKDTDTQYF.

This clonotype has ten or more counts. V and J are TRBV9 and TRBJ2-7; weak D call: TRBD2 (6 bases). V was cut by 0 bases and J by 2 bases, with 12 bases left in between. The CDR3 length is 15 residues. The germline V gene encodes CDR1 SGDLS and CDR2 YYNGEE. CDR3 residues: CASSVGAGGTYEQYF. The CDR3 bases are TGTGCCAGCAGCGTAGGAGCGGGCGGAACCTACGAGCAGTACTTC.

The chain has TRBV6-5 and TRBJ1-2; 7 positions agree with TRBD1. Germline trimming cut 2 bases from V and 2 bases from J; bases unmatched to any gene: 2. CDR1 is MNHEY and CDR2 is SVGAGI in the germline V gene. This CDR3 is built from 14 residues. The CDR3, as DNA: TGTGCCAGCAGTTACGACAGGGCGAACTATGGCTACACCTTC. As protein: CASSYDRANYGYTF.

The table lists this clonotype with many counts. The chain is built from TRBV24-1 and TRBJ2-5; D gene uncertain. This CDR3 comprises 13 residues. Looked up from germline, CDR1 is KGHDR and CDR2 is SFDVKD. Trimming cost V 3 bases and J 5 bases, with 9 bases left between them. CDR3 in amino acids: CATSDVGEETQYF. CDR3 nucleotides: TGTGCCACCAGTGATGTAGGTGAGGAGACCCAGTACTTC.

The chain joins TRBV27 to TRBJ1-6; possible D gene TRBD1, 6 bases. Germline CDR1 reads MNHEY; CDR2 reads SMNVEV (reference sequence). The CDR3 totals 15 residues. The ends were cut back, 6 bases at V and 8 bases at J, with 17 bases in the middle. CDR3 bases: TGTGCCAGCAGGAGGGGCAGGGGAGGTTATTCACCCCTCCACTTT. Encoded protein: CASRRGRGGYSPLHF.

The table lists this clonotype with a few counts. The J gene is TRBJ1-5, the V gene TRBV7-2, with a tentative D call TRBD1 (6 bases). Germline V lookup: CDR1 SGHTA, CDR2 FQGNSA. V lost 1 base and J 6 bases, leaving 16 bases between the germline ends. The CDR3 extends over 16 amino acids. CDR3 amino acids: CASSLVAGAPGQPQHF. In DNA, the CDR3 is TGTGCCAGCAGCTTAGTTGCGGGGGCGCCGGGTCAGCCCCAGCATTTT.

The rearrangement joins TRBV7-9 to TRBJ2-7, with D tentatively TRBD2 (6 bases). Germline V CDR1 and CDR2: SEHNR, FQNEAQ (reference sequence). The CDR3 runs to 16 residues. Trimming took off 2 bases at V and 0 bases at J, with 14 bases between the two ends. Here the CDR3 DNA reads TGTGCCAGCAGCTTAATCGGGTCGGGGGACTCCTACGAGCAGTACTTC. It specifies CASSLIGSGDSYEQYF.

This clonotype occurred many times. V and J are TRBV5-8 and TRBJ2-5; D is unresolved. The germline gives CDR1 SGHTS, CDR2 YDEGEE. CDR3 length: 13 amino acids. V lost 4 bases, J lost 5 bases, and 12 bases lay in between. Here the CDR3 reads CASSRHLGETQYF. DNA of the CDR3: TGTGCCAGCAGCCGACACCTGGGGGAGACCCAGTACTTC.